Reported below is one T cell receptor beta chain. Its antigen remains unknown. The CDR3 covers 16 residues. The ends lost 4 bases at V and 2 bases at J; junction bases unmatched: 7. CDR1 SGHDT and CDR2 YYEEEE come from the germline V gene. Per the authors' pipeline: For the immunoSEQ data, sequences were junction-only without quality scores, so filtering differed. TCRdb's copy holds only in-frame clones and misses some; the assay was immunoSEQ multiplex PCR. The V and J calls and clone size are taken from that table; D and trimming were inferred from the DNA. The sample records approximately 2.1 million clones, over 85% being singletons. This record comes from a study of shared clonotypes between healthy human individuals. Broader study findings: Shared across several donors were roughly 4.7% of the naive CD4 clonotypes.

The sequenced sample consisted of naive CD4+ T cells from PBMCs. Subset: CD45RA+ positively selected. The chain is built from TRBV5-6 and TRBJ2-3, with 10 nucleotides matching TRBD1. The receptor comes from a young man in good health. Some clones in this sample may be carry-over from other donors' samples. Here the CDR3 reads CASSRWDRGSTDTQYF. The CDR3 region has the DNA TGTGCCAGCAGCCGCTGGGACAGGGGTTCCACAGATACGCAGTATTTT.